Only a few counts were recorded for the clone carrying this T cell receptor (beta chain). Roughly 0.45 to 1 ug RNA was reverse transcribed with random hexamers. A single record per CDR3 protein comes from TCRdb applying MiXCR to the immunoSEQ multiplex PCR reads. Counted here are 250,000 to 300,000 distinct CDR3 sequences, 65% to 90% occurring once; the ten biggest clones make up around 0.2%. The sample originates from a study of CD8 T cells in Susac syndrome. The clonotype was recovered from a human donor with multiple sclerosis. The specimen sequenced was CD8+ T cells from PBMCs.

CDR3 sequence reads: CASSYSTGLAGYSYNEQFF. For the CDR3, the DNA is TGTGCCAGCAGTTACTCGACGGGACTAGCGGGGTACTCCTACAATGAGCAGTTCTTC. V gene TRBV6-2 or TRBV6-3 combines with J gene TRBJ2-1, with 13 bases aligning to TRBD2. The CDR3 runs to 19 residues. Looked up from germline, CDR1 is MNHEY and CDR2 is SVGEGT. Trimming took 0 bases from V and 0 from J; bases not matched to a gene: 5.